Below, 7 T cell receptor beta chains from the same sample are listed, as sequenced in a study of vaccination effects on CD4 cells after COVID-19. The method was immunoSEQ multiplex PCR; TCRdb's version includes in-frame clones alone and lacks a portion of them. The sample holds approximately 76,000 clones, about 78% seen once. The ViraFEST assay expanded antigen-specific CD4+ T cells with viral peptide pools before sequencing. After more than 8 days in culture, the CD4+ T cells were isolated. Nucleocapsid antibody tests were negative, and the vaccine recipients had no prior SARS-CoV-2 infection. These TCRs' antigens remain unknown. This specimen consisted of CD4+ T cells from PBMCs cultured with SARS-CoV-2 spike peptides, obtained before COVID-19 vaccination. The origin of the receptors is a human donor who received a COVID-19 vaccine.

The rearrangement uses TRBV9 and TRBJ1-1; no definite D call. The CDR3 sequence is 13 residues long. The germline gives CDR1 SGDLS, CDR2 YYNGEE. With 3 bases removed from V and 6 bases from J, the gap between germline ends came to 12 bases. CDR3: CASSARLNAEAFF. DNA for the CDR3: TGTGCCAGCAGCGCGAGGCTCAACGCTGAAGCTTTCTTT.

The chain couples TRBV7-9 to TRBJ1-4, with 7 nucleotides matching TRBD1. The ends lost 1 base at V and 3 bases at J; junction bases unmatched: 2. CDR3 length equals 15 residues. In germline, CDR1 is SEHNR, CDR2 FQNEAQ (reference sequence). CDR3 amino acids: CASSLEGQPNEKLFF. CDR3 DNA sequence: TGTGCCAGCAGCTTAGAGGGACAGCCTAATGAAAAACTGTTTTTT.

This clone was seen only a few times. The V gene is TRBV18, the J gene TRBJ1-2, with a tentative D call TRBD1 (6 bases). This CDR3 contains 14 residues. The germline gives CDR1 KGHSH, CDR2 LQKENI. V gave up 4 bases and J gave up 3 bases, with 12 bases separating them. The CDR3 sequence is CASSLQGLDYGYTF. The CDR3 coding sequence is TGTGCCAGCTCACTGCAGGGGCTCGACTATGGCTACACCTTC.

This chain uses TRBV2 with TRBJ1-2; no reliable D call. Germline V gene lookup returns CDR1 SNHLY and CDR2 FYNNEI. The CDR3 contains 12 residues. V shed 7 bases and J shed 1 base, with 7 bases lying between them. CDR3 sequence (DNA): TGTGCCAGCACCGACGGTAACTATGGCTACACCTTC. Its protein is CASTDGNYGYTF.

A word on this clone: A read error may account for a junction end that differs from germline. CDR3 amino acids: CASSRDYYIEQFF. DNA of the CDR3: TGCGCCAGCAGCAGGGACTATTACATTGAGCAGTTCTTC. The chain recombines TRBV5-1 with TRBJ2-1; TRBD2 matches 7 bases. The germline V gene has CDR1 SGHRS and CDR2 YFSETQ. This CDR3 comprises 13 residues.

The rearrangement joins TRBV6-7 to TRBJ1-1, with unresolved D. TRBV6-7 is an ORF, with its function uncertain. This CDR3 has 13 amino acids. Deletions cut 2 bases from V and 4 bases from J, with 8 bases between. The CDR3: CASSYAGGTEAFF. CDR3 bases: TGTGCCAGCAGTTACGCAGGAGGCACTGAAGCTTTCTTT.

The chain links TRBV19 to TRBJ2-1; a weak D match, TRBD1 (5 bases). The germline V gene has CDR1 LNHDA and CDR2 SQIVND (reference sequence). The CDR3 is 13 residues long. V was pared by 5 bases and J by 4 bases, with 9 bases between. CDR3 region: CASSLRQYNEQFF. The CDR3 DNA follows: TGTGCCAGTAGTTTAAGACAGTACAATGAGCAGTTCTTC.